The 32 T cell receptor beta chains given below trace back to one sample, sequenced in a study of T cell repertoires in cytomegalovirus infection. No antigen is known for these receptors. TCRdb redid the calling of the reads with MiXCR, one entry per CDR3 protein. The top ten clones hold 11% to 15% of a sample with some 920,000 distinct CDR3 sequences, less than 40% of them seen once. Here the sequenced sample was cultured CD8+ T cells from PBMCs, taken from culture after CMV antigen stimulation. The receptor source for this set is a human donor in good health (CMV status not recorded). Some clones in this sample may be carry-over from other donors' samples.

This clonotype has more than one count but fewer than ten. The chain combines TRBV7-6 with TRBJ1-2, with D possibly matching TRBD1 (5 bases). The CDR3 covers 13 residues. The germline V gene has CDR1 SGHVS and CDR2 FNYEAQ. Trimming cost V 5 bases and J 8 bases, with 15 bases left between them. As DNA, the CDR3 is TGTGCCAGCAGCCCCCGGGACGGTCAAGGCTACACCTTC. Its translation is CASSPRDGQGYTF.

V and J are TRBV4-1 and TRBJ2-2; TRBD2 is a possible D gene (5 bases). The CDR3 sequence is 14 residues long. Between the trimmed V and J ends, which lost 2 bases and 5 bases, there was a span of 9 bases. Per the germline V gene, CDR1 is MGHRA and CDR2 is YSYEKL. DNA of the CDR3: TGCGCCAGCAGCCAAACTAGAGGGACCGGGGAGCTGTTTTTT. It is translated as CASSQTRGTGELFF.

This clonotype was detected once. The V and J genes are TRBV20-1 and TRBJ2-1; D is perhaps TRBD2 (6 bases). The germline gives CDR1 DFQATT, CDR2 SNEGSKA (reference sequence). V shed 6 bases and J shed 5 bases, with 11 bases lying between them. This CDR3 has 12 amino acids. The CDR3 reads CSARTNHNEQFF. In DNA form, the CDR3 reads TGCAGTGCCAGGACTAACCACAATGAGCAGTTCTTC.

V usage is TRBV6-5 and J usage is TRBJ1-5, with D uncertain. V was pared by 2 bases and J by 2 bases, with 10 bases between. The CDR3 is 15 residues long. Germline V lookup: CDR1 MNHEY, CDR2 SVGAGI. The CDR3 nucleotides read TGTGCCAGCAGTTACAGTGGGATAGGCAATCAGCCCCAGCATTTT. It is translated as CASSYSGIGNQPQHF.

This chain uses TRBV15 with TRBJ2-3; 9 bases agree with TRBD2. Germline CDR1 reads LNHNV; CDR2 reads YYDKDF (reference sequence). The CDR3 spans 18 residues. V dropped 0 bases and J dropped 2; count of bases not matched to a gene: 9. The CDR3 sequence is CATSRDSTGGGATDTQYF. CDR3 DNA sequence: TGTGCCACCAGCAGAGATAGTACTGGCGGGGGGGCCACAGATACGCAGTATTTT.

The rearrangement links TRBV6-5 to TRBJ1-2, with D possibly being TRBD1 (5 bases). Germline V lookup: CDR1 MNHEY, CDR2 SVGAGI. V lost 0 bases and J 9 bases, leaving 11 bases between the germline ends. The CDR3 loop spans 13 amino acids. The CDR3 reads CASSYSQQGRYTF. The CDR3 region has the DNA TGTGCCAGCAGTTACTCACAGCAGGGACGCTACACCTTC.

This clonotype occurred a few times. The chain links TRBV6-5 to TRBJ1-1; 10 positions match TRBD1. CDR3 length: 16 amino acids. J was trimmed by 6 bases and V by 0 bases; bases with no gene match: 7. The V gene's germline CDR1 is MNHEY and CDR2 SVGAGI. The CDR3 reads CASSYSFVGQGAEAFF. CDR3 in DNA: TGTGCCAGCAGTTACTCCTTCGTTGGACAGGGGGCTGAAGCTTTCTTT.

J is TRBJ1-5 and V is TRBV20-1, with D maybe TRBD1 (6 bases). This CDR3 contains 14 residues. Trimming left V 5 bases short and J 7 bases short, with 18 bases between. The germline V gene has CDR1 DFQATT and CDR2 SNEGSKA (reference sequence). The CDR3 protein is CSARRGGPGQPQHF. CDR3 bases: TGCAGTGCTCGTCGAGGGGGGCCAGGACAGCCCCAGCATTTT.

V usage is TRBV4-1 and J usage is TRBJ2-2; D might be TRBD2 (6 bases). CDR1 is MGHRA, CDR2 YSYEKL, per germline. CDR3 length equals 15 residues. The germline V and J ends were trimmed by 2 bases and 5 bases, with 12 bases remaining between them. The DNA of the CDR3 is TGCGCCAGCAGCCAAAGGGCGGGGAGGACCGGGGAGCTGTTTTTT. Translated, it gives CASSQRAGRTGELFF.

V is TRBV3-1 and J is TRBJ2-3; TRBD2 matches at 10 bases. This CDR3 has 17 residues. Germline values: CDR1 LGHDT, CDR2 YNNKEL (reference sequence). The V segment lost 6 bases and the J segment 5 bases; nucleotides outside the gene matches: 14. The DNA of the CDR3 is TGTGCCAGCAGGCCCGATAGCGGGGGGAGGTGGGAAGATACGCAGTATTTT. Translating it yields CASRPDSGGRWEDTQYF.

This clonotype came up a few times. The chain employs TRBV11-2 and TRBJ2-5, with a weak D call TRBD2 (6 bases). CDR1 is SGHAT, CDR2 FQNNGV, per germline. The V and J ends lost 2 bases and 2 bases respectively, with 15 bases between them. The CDR3 length is 16 residues. The CDR3, as DNA: TGTGCCAGCAGCTTACTCGGGGGAGGCCGGCAAGAGACCCAGTACTTC. Translation gives CASSLLGGGRQETQYF.

This rearrangement joins TRBV2 to TRBJ1-2; D ambiguous. Germline V CDR1 and CDR2: SNHLY, FYNNEI. The germline V and J ends were trimmed by 8 bases and 5 bases, with 9 bases remaining between them. This CDR3 comprises 11 residues. The CDR3 sequence is CASLDGYGYTF. CDR3 bases: TGTGCCAGCCTTGATGGGTATGGCTACACCTTC.

About this clonotype itself: The final CDR3 position lacks the conserved phenylalanine or tryptophan, pointing to a likely read error. The chain uses TRBV7-4 and TRBJ2-1, with 12 bases that match TRBD1. Germline V lookup: CDR1 SGHVT, CDR2 SQSDAQ. V shed 5 bases, J shed 1 base, and the junction held 6 bases outside the gene matches. The CDR3 spans 17 residues. The CDR3 bases are TGTGCCAGCAGCGGGGACAGGGGGCGTTGGTCCTACAATGAGCAGTTCATC. It yields the protein CASSGDRGRWSYNEQFI.

This clonotype was seen more than once but under ten times. The chain employs TRBV7-9 and TRBJ1-4, with TRBD1 as a possible D gene (5 bases). The germline CDR1 and CDR2 sequences are SEHNR and FQNEAQ (reference sequence). This CDR3 spans 15 amino acids. Deletions cut 1 base from V and 3 bases from J, with 9 bases between. CDR3 DNA sequence: TGTGCCAGCAGCTTAGGTGCAGGGTCTAATGAAAAACTGTTTTTT. Its protein is CASSLGAGSNEKLFF. Using reference TRBV7-9 and TRBJ1-4 for the parts outside the CDR3, the full variable domain is DTGVSQNPRHKITKRGQNVTFRCDPISEHNRLYWYRQTLGQGPEFLTYFQNEAQLEKSRLLSDRFSAERPKGSFSTLEIQRTEQGDSAMYLCASSLGAGSNEKLFFGSGTQLSVL.

J is TRBJ1-2 and V is TRBV2; TRBD1 aligns across 7 bases. The CDR3 runs 14 residues. After removal of 4 bases from V and 4 bases from J, the junction contained 6 bases not matched to a gene. The germline V gene encodes CDR1 SNHLY and CDR2 FYNNEI. The CDR3 DNA reads as TGTGCCAGCAGTGCCGGGACAGAACTCTATGGCTACACCTTC. Translating gives CASSAGTELYGYTF.

This clonotype was seen a handful of times. The chain is built from TRBV7-9 and TRBJ2-7; perhaps TRBD1 as D (6 bases). This CDR3 contains 18 residues. Germline V CDR1 and CDR2: SEHNR, FQNEAQ (reference sequence). V lost 4 bases and J 4 bases, leaving 26 bases between the germline ends. The CDR3 DNA sequence: TGTGCCAGCAGCTCCCCGGGACACCTAGGGATAGGATGGTACGAGCAGTACTTC. This gives the protein CASSSPGHLGIGWYEQYF.

V and J are TRBV7-8 and TRBJ2-1, with 8 bases fitting TRBD1. The CDR3 has 16 amino acids. In germline, CDR1 is SGHVS, CDR2 FQNEAQ. V lost 6 bases to trimming and J lost 1 base; unmatched junction nucleotides: 8. CDR3 amino acids: CASRGGQGPSYNEQFF. The CDR3 DNA reads TGTGCCAGCAGAGGAGGACAGGGCCCTTCCTACAATGAGCAGTTCTTC.

There are a few counts of this clonotype. This sequence joins TRBV5-1 and TRBJ1-2, with D unresolved. This CDR3 spans 14 amino acids. The germline V and J ends were trimmed by 4 bases and 1 base, with 11 bases remaining between them. Germline CDR1 reads SGHRS; CDR2 reads YFSETQ. CDR3 sequence: CASSKNPINYGYTF. The DNA for the CDR3 is TGCGCCAGCAGCAAAAACCCAATTAACTATGGCTACACCTTC.

This chain links TRBV4-3 with TRBJ1-5; no firm D call. Germline CDR1 is LGHNA and CDR2 is YSLEER. Trimming stripped 0 bases from V and 3 bases from J, with 9 bases between. The CDR3 loop spans 15 amino acids. The CDR3 region has the DNA TGCGCCAGCAGCCAAGATGGGAGACTCAATCAGCCCCAGCATTTT. Residues: CASSQDGRLNQPQHF.

This clonotype was recorded a few times. The V gene is TRBV4-1, the J gene TRBJ2-2, with 12 positions matching TRBD2. V lost 5 bases to trimming and J lost 3 bases; unmatched junction nucleotides: 7. Germline CDR1 is MGHRA and CDR2 is YSYEKL. The CDR3 has 17 amino acids. CDR3 amino acids: CASSGRTSGTDTGELFF. Here the CDR3 DNA reads TGCGCCAGCAGCGGACGGACTAGCGGGACAGACACCGGGGAGCTGTTTTTT.

The genes are TRBV20-1 and TRBJ2-5, with 8 bases fitting TRBD1. The CDR3 consists of 15 residues. V shed 6 bases and J 0 bases; nucleotides not matched to a gene: 9. Germline V CDR1 and CDR2: DFQATT, SNEGSKA (reference sequence). In DNA form, the CDR3 reads TGCAGTGCCCCCAACAGGGGGGAGAACCAAGAGACCCAGTACTTC. This encodes CSAPNRGENQETQYF.

This clonotype was seen only once. Just one base apart from a much larger clone, this may be a read error. The V and J genes are TRBV7-8 and TRBJ1-2; D uncertain. The CDR3 contains 16 residues. Looked up from germline, CDR1 is SGHVS and CDR2 is FQNEAQ. The CDR3 reads CANSLAVIDFNYGYTF. The CDR3, as DNA: TGTGCCAACAGCTTAGCGGTTATCGACTTTAACTATGGCTACACCTTC. Variable domain in full (rest from reference TRBV7-8 and TRBJ1-2): GAGVSQSPRYKVAKRGQDVALRCDPISGHVSLFWYQQALGQGPEFLTYFQNEAQLDKSGLPSDRFFAERPEGSVSTLKIQRTQQEDSAVYLCANSLAVIDFNYGYTFGSGTRLTVV.

V usage is TRBV3-1 and J usage is TRBJ2-5, with D possibly matching TRBD2 (6 bases). This CDR3 is 16 amino acids long. With 0 bases removed from V and 2 bases from J, the gap between germline ends came to 13 bases. Germline assignment: CDR1 LGHDT and CDR2 YNNKEL (reference sequence). The CDR3 region has the DNA TGTGCCAGCAGCCAAGACCGACGCGGGGCTCAAGAGACCCAGTACTTC. Protein: CASSQDRRGAQETQYF.

This clonotype occurred a few times. V gene TRBV7-8 combines with J gene TRBJ1-5; the match to TRBD1 covers 9 bases. This CDR3 is built from 14 residues. CDR1 and CDR2 (germline): SGHVS, FQNEAQ. Losses at the gene ends were 5 bases for V and 6 bases for J; bases not matched to a gene: 5. CDR3 amino acids: CASSVYRGPQPQHF. DNA for the CDR3: TGTGCCAGCAGCGTATACAGGGGGCCTCAGCCCCAGCATTTT.

This clonotype was detected once. The V call is TRBV7-3, the J call TRBJ2-5; no firm D call. Germline CDR1 reads SGHTA; CDR2 reads FQGTGA. CDR3 length: 15 residues. The V gene lost 1 base and the J gene lost 5 bases, with 14 bases spanning the gap. The CDR3 loop is CASSLRGIGRETQYF. CDR3 coding DNA: TGTGCCAGCAGCTTAAGGGGTATAGGACGGGAGACCCAGTACTTC.

The genes are TRBV12-3 or TRBV12-4 and TRBJ1-2; D not resolved. Trimming took 2 bases from V and 1 from J, leaving 17 bases between them. This CDR3 is 17 amino acids long. CDR3 bases: TGTGCCAGCAGTTTATCCCCCCTGGAGGGAGGTAACTATGGCTACACCTTC. It encodes CASSLSPLEGGNYGYTF.

The chain carries TRBV7-9 and TRBJ1-1, with 7 bases lining up with TRBD1. J lost 4 bases, V lost 0 bases, and 11 bases had no gene match. Germline assignment: CDR1 SEHNR and CDR2 FQNEAQ (reference sequence). The length of the CDR3 is 17 residues. DNA of the CDR3: TGTGCCAGCAGCTTAGCGAAGGAGACAGGGTGGACCACTGAAGCTTTCTTT. This codes for CASSLAKETGWTTEAFF.

This clonotype appeared a few times. The gene calls are TRBV19 and TRBJ2-2, with 8 bases matching TRBD2. CDR3 size: 16 residues. CDR1 and CDR2 (germline): LNHDA, SQIVND (reference sequence). V gave up 6 bases and J gave up 8 bases; unmatched junction bases: 14. The CDR3 sequence: CASRYGGARMAGELFF. The CDR3 region has the DNA TGTGCCAGTAGGTACGGGGGGGCCCGGATGGCTGGGGAGCTGTTTTTT.

The chain couples TRBV7-6 to TRBJ2-7; 8 positions match TRBD2. The trim removed 5 bases at V and 2 bases at J, leaving 8 bases unmatched. Germline V gives CDR1 SGHVS, CDR2 FNYEAQ. CDR3 length: 15 residues. In DNA, the CDR3 is TGTGCCAGCAGCCCCCCGACGGGGGGGCCCTACGAGCAGTACTTC. It encodes CASSPPTGGPYEQYF.

In this sample, this clonotype turned up a few times. The V gene is TRBV11-3, the J gene TRBJ2-2; TRBD2 matches at 11 bases. Looked up from germline, CDR1 is SGHNT and CDR2 is YENEEA. The CDR3 is made up of 15 amino acids. Germline trimming cut 6 bases from V and 6 bases from J; bases unmatched to any gene: 6. The CDR3 here is CASSLAGGSAGELFF. CDR3 sequence (DNA): TGTGCCAGCAGTCTAGCGGGGGGAAGCGCCGGGGAGCTGTTTTTT.

This clonotype appeared a single time. V usage is TRBV7-8 and J usage is TRBJ2-3, with 8 bases fitting TRBD2. The CDR3 length is 18 residues. With V trimmed by 2 bases and J by 10 bases, 20 bases remained unmatched. Germline CDR1 is SGHVS and CDR2 is FQNEAQ. This CDR3 reads CASSLLLGGGRGAEAQYF. CDR3 nucleotides: TGTGCCAGCAGCTTACTCCTCGGCGGGGGGCGGGGCGCAGAGGCGCAGTATTTT. Combining the CDR3 with reference TRBV7-8 and TRBJ2-3 gives the whole variable domain GAGVSQSPRYKVAKRGQDVALRCDPISGHVSLFWYQQALGQGPEFLTYFQNEAQLDKSGLPSDRFFAERPEGSVSTLKIQRTQQEDSAVYLCASSLLLGGGRGAEAQYFGPGTRLTVL.

On this clonotype: One end of the junction does not line up with germline, which may come from a read error. The chain joins TRBV7-7 to TRBJ2-2; tentatively, D is TRBD1 (6 bases). The germline CDR1 and CDR2 sequences are SSHAT and FNYEAQ (reference sequence). The CDR3 is 17 residues long. DNA for the CDR3: TGTGCTAGCAGCACGGGACATTCCTTTTCGGACACCGGGGAGCTGTTTTTT. This encodes CASSTGHSFSDTGELFF.